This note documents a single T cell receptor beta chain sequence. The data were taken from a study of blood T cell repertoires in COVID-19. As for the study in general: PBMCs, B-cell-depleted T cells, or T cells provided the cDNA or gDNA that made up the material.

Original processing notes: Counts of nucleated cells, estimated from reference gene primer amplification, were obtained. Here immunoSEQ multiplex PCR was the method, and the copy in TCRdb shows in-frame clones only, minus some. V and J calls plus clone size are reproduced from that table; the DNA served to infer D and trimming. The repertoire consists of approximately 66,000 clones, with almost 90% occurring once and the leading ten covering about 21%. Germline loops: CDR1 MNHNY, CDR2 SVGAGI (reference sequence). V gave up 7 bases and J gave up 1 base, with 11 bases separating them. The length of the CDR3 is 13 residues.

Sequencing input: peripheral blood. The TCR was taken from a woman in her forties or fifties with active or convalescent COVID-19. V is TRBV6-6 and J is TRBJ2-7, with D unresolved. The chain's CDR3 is CASKRLGSYEQYF. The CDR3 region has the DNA TGTGCCAGCAAGAGGCTTGGGTCCTACGAGCAGTACTTC.